This entry concerns a single T cell receptor (beta chain). TCRdb's table, derived via immunoSEQ multiplex PCR, lists solely in-frame clones and lacks some. The profile shows roughly 100,000 clones, about 92% of them singletons. This entry belongs to a study of OX40 agonist ivuxolimab in advanced cancers. The germline CDR1 and CDR2 sequences are SGHTA and FQGNSA. The CDR3 totals 17 residues. V was clipped by 5 bases and J by 5 bases, with 24 bases between them. The sequence came from an adult with an advanced solid tumor such as melanoma, head and neck, liver or kidney cancer. The input for sequencing was CD4+ or CD8+ T cells sorted from blood, taken in a trial of the OX40 agonist ivuxolimab. The chain joins TRBV7-2 to TRBJ2-5; perhaps TRBD2 as D (5 bases). CDR3 sequence: CASSPSVGRLRGETQYF. CDR3 bases: TGTGCCAGCAGCCCTTCAGTTGGGCGGTTACGCGGGGAGACCCAGTACTTC.